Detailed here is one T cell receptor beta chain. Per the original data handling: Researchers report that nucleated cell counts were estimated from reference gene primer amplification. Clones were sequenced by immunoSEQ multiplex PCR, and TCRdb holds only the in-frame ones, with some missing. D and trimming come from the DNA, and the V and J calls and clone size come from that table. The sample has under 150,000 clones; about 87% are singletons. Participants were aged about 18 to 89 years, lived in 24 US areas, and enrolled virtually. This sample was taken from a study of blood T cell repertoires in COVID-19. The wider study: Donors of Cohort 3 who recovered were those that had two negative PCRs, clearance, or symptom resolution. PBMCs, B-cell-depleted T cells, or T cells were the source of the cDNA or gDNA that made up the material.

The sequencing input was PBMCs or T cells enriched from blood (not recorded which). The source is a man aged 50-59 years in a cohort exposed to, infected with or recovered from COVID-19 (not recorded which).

CDR3 protein: CASRDRGPAEETQYF. In nucleotides, the CDR3 is TGTGCCAGCAGAGACAGGGGGCCCGCCGAAGAGACCCAGTACTTC. V gene TRBV2 combines with J gene TRBJ2-5; 10 positions match TRBD1. This CDR3 region has 15 residues. Germline V gene lookup returns CDR1 SNHLY and CDR2 FYNNEI. J gave up 3 bases and V 6 bases, and 7 bases lay outside the gene matches.